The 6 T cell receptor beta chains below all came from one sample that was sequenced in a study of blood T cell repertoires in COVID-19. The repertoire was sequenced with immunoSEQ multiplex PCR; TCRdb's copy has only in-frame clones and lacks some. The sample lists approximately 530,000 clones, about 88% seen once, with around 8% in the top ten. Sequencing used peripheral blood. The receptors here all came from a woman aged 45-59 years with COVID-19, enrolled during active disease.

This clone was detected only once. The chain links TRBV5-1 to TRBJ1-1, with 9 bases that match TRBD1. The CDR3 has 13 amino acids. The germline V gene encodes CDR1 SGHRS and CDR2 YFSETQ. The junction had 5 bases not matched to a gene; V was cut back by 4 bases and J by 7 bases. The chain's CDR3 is CASSRTGESEAFF. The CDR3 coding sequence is TGCGCCAGCAGCAGGACAGGGGAAAGTGAAGCTTTCTTT.

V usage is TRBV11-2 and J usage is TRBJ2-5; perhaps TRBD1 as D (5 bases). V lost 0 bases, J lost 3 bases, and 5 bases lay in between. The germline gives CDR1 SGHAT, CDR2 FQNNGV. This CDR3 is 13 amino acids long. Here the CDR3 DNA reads TGTGCCAGCAGCTTAGACAGGGAAGAGACCCAGTACTTC. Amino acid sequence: CASSLDREETQYF. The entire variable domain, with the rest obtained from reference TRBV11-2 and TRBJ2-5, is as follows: EAGVAQSPRYKIIEKRQSVAFWCNPISGHATLYWYQQILGQGPKLLIQFQNNGVVDDSQLPKDRFSAERLKGVDSTLKIQPAKLEDSAVYLCASSLDREETQYFGPGTRLLVL.

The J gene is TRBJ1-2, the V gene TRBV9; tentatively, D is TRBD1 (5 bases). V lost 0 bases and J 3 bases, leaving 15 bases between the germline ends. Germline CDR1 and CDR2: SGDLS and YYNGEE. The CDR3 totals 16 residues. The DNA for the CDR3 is TGTGCCAGCAGCGTAGAGGGAGGGGTTGGTCACTATGGCTACACCTTC. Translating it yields CASSVEGGVGHYGYTF.

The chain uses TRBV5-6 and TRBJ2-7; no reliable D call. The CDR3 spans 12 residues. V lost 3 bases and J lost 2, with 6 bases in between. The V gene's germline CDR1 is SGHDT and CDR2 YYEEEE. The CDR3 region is CASSSTTYEQYF. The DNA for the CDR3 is TGTGCCAGCAGCTCAACAACCTACGAGCAGTACTTC.

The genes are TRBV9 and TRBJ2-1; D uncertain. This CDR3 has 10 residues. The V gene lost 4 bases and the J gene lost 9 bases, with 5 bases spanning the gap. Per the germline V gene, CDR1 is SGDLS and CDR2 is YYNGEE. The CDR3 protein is CASSPGEQFF. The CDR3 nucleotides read TGTGCCAGCAGCCCCGGTGAGCAGTTCTTC. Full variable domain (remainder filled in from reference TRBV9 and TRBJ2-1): DSGVTQTPKHLITATGQRVTLRCSPRSGDLSVYWYQQSLDQGLQFLIQYYNGEERAKGNILERFSAQQFPDLHSELNLSSLELGDSALYFCASSPGEQFFGPGTRLTVL.

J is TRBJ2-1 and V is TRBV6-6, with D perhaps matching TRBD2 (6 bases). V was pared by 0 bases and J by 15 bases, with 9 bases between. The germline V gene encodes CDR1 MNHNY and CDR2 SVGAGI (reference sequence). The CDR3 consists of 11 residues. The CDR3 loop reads CASSYSGGAFF. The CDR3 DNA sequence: TGTGCCAGCAGTTACTCGGGAGGCGCGTTCTTC.